This T cell receptor beta chain was sequenced for a study of early T cells in non-severe SARS-CoV-2 infection. CDR1 is SGDLS and CDR2 is YYNGEE in the germline V gene. Trimming pared 0 bases from V and 6 bases from J, leaving 16 bases between. The CDR3 is 16 residues long. This clonotype was found many times. TCRdb called the 5' RACE reads again in MiXCR, with one record for every CDR3 protein. The sample holds tens of thousands of distinct CDR3 sequences, approximately 12% seen once. The TCR comes from an adult who was a healthcare worker with PCR-confirmed SARS-CoV-2 infection or an uninfected control (not recorded which). The chain recombines TRBV9 with TRBJ1-5, with D possibly TRBD1 on 5 matching bases. The material sequenced was whole blood. The CDR3 DNA reads TGTGCCAGCAGCGTAGAAGGGACGGAGGGATTTCAGCCCCAGCATTTT. Encoded protein: CASSVEGTEGFQPQHF.